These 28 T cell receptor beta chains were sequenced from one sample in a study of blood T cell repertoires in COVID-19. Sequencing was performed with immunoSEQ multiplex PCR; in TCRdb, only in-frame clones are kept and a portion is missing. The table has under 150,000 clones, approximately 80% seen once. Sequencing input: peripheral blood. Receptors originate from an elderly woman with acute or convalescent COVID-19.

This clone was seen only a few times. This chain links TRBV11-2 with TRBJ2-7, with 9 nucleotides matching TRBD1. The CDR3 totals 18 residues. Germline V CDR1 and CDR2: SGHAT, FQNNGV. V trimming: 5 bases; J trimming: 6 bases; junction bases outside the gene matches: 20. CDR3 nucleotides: TGTGCCAGCAGCGATCCGGCGGGACAGGGTCCCCCATGGGGCGAGCAGTACTTC. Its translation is CASSDPAGQGPPWGEQYF.

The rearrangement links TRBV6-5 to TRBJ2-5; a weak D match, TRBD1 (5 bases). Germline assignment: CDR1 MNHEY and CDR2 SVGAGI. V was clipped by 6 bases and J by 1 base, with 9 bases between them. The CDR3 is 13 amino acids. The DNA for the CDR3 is TGTGCCAGCAGCGTCAGGGCCCAAGAGACCCAGTACTTC. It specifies CASSVRAQETQYF.

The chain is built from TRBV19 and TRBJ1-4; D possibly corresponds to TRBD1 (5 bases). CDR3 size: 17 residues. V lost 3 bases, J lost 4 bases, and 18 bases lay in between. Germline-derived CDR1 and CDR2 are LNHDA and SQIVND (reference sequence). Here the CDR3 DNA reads TGTGCCAGTAGTATCTCCATCGTCAGGGCTAATAATGAAAAACTGTTTTTT. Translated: CASSISIVRANNEKLFF.

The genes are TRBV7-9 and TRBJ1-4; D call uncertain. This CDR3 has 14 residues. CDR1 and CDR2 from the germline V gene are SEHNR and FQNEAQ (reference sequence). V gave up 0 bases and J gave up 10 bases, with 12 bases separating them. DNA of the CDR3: TGTGCCAGCAGCTTAGCTGGTCATACTGGAAAACTGTTTTTT. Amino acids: CASSLAGHTGKLFF.

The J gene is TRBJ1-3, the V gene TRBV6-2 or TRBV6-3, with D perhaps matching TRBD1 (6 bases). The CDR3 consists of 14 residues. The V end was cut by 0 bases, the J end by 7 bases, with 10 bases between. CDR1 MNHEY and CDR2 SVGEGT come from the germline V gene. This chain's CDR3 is CASSYSNRANTIYF. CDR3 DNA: TGTGCCAGCAGTTACTCGAACAGGGCGAACACCATATATTTT.

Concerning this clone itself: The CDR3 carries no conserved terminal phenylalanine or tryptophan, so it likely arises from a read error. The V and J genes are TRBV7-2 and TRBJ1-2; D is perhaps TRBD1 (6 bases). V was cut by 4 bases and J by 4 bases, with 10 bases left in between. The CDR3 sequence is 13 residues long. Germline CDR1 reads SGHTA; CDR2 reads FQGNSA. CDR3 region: CASSSDRFYGYTS. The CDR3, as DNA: TGTGCCAGCAGCTCGGACAGATTCTATGGCTACACCTCC.

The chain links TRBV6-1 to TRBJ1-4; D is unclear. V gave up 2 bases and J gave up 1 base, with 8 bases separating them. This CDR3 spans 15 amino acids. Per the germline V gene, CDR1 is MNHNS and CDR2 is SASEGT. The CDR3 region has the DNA TGTGCCAGCAGTGAACCCAGGTTAACTAATGAAAAACTGTTTTTT. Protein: CASSEPRLTNEKLFF.

In DNA, the CDR3 is TGTGCCAGCAGTGAAGTAAGGGGAAATTCACCCCTCCACTTT. Translating gives CASSEVRGNSPLHF. V is TRBV6-4 and J is TRBJ1-6; D might be TRBD1 (5 bases). Trimming took off 3 bases at V and 7 bases at J, with 10 bases between the two ends. CDR1 MRHNA and CDR2 SNTAGT come from the germline V gene. This CDR3 is built from 14 residues.

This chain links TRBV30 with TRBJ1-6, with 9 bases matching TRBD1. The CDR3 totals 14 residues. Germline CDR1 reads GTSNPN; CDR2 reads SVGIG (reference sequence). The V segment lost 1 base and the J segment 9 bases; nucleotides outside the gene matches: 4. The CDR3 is CAWSAPTGGSPLHF. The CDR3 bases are TGTGCCTGGAGTGCCCCGACAGGGGGTTCACCCCTCCACTTT.

The CDR3 DNA is TGCGCCAGCAGCCGGTGGGGTGGGGACAGCTCCTACAATGAGCAGTTCTTC. It translates to CASSRWGGDSSYNEQFF. V usage is TRBV4-3 and J usage is TRBJ2-1, with 7 bases aligning to TRBD1. V lost 4 bases and J lost 0; bases outside the gene matches: 9. The CDR3 loop spans 17 amino acids. Germline V gene sequence: CDR1 LGHNA, CDR2 YSLEER.

The CDR3 here is CSALNRDTEAFF. DNA for the CDR3: TGCAGCGCCTTAAACAGGGATACTGAAGCTTTCTTT. The chain has TRBV29-1 and TRBJ1-1; D is perhaps TRBD1 (6 bases). V lost 7 bases, J lost 5 bases, and 14 bases lay in between. The CDR3 length is 12 residues. The germline CDR1 and CDR2 sequences are SQVTM and ANQGSEA.

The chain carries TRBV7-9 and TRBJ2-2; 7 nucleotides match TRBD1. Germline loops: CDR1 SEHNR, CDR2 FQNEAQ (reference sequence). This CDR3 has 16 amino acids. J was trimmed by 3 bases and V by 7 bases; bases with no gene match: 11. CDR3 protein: CASTQDRAEDTGELFF. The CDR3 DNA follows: TGTGCCAGCACCCAAGACAGGGCCGAAGACACCGGGGAGCTGTTTTTT.

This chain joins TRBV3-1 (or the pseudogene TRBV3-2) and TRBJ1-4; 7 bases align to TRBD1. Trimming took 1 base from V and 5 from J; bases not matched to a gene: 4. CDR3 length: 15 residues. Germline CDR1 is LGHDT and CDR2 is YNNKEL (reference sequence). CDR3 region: CASSQVRGTNEKLFF. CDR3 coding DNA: TGTGCCAGCAGCCAAGTCAGGGGGACGAATGAAAAACTGTTTTTT.

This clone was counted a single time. CDR3 residues: CAWSRQVYSYEQYF. The CDR3 DNA reads as TGTGCCTGGAGTCGTCAGGTCTACTCCTACGAGCAGTACTTC. The chain couples TRBV30 to TRBJ2-7; the D is unclear. V shed 2 bases and J shed 0 bases, with 11 bases lying between them. Germline values: CDR1 GTSNPN, CDR2 SVGIG (reference sequence). The CDR3 covers 14 residues.

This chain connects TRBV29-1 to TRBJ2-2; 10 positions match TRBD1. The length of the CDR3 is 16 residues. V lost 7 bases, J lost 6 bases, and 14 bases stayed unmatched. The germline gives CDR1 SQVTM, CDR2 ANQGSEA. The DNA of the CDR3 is TGCAGCGCCAGAAATGGGGACAGGGGTTCTCCCGGGGAGCTGTTTTTT. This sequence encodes CSARNGDRGSPGELFF.

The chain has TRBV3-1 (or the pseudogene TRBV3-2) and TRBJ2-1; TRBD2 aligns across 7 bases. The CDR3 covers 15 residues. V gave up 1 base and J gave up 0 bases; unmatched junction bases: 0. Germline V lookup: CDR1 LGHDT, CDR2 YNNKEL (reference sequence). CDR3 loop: CASSQASGSYNEQFF. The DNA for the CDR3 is TGTGCCAGCAGCCAAGCTAGCGGCTCCTACAATGAGCAGTTCTTC.

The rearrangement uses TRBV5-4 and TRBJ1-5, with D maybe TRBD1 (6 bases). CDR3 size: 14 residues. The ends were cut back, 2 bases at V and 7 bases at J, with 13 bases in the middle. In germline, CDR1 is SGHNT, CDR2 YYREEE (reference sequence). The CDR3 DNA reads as TGTGCCAGCAGCTTACAGGGTGAGGAACAGCCCCAGCATTTT. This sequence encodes CASSLQGEEQPQHF.

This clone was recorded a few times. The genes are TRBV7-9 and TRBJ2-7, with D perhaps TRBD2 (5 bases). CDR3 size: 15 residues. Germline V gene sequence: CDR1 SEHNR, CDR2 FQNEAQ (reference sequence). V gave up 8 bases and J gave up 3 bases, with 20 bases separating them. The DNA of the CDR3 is TGTGCCAGCTCTATCGTCGGACCGGCGGGCTACGAGCAGTACTTC. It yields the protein CASSIVGPAGYEQYF. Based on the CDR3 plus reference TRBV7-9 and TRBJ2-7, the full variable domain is DTGVSQNPRHKITKRGQNVTFRCDPISEHNRLYWYRQTLGQGPEFLTYFQNEAQLEKSRLLSDRFSAERPKGSFSTLEIQRTEQGDSAMYLCASSIVGPAGYEQYFGPGTRLTVT.

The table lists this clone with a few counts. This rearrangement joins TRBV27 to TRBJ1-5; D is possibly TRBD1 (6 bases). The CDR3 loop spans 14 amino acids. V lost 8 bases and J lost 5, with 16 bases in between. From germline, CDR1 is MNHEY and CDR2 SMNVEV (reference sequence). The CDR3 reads CASPPGQDYQPQHF. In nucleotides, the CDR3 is TGTGCCAGCCCTCCGGGACAAGATTATCAGCCCCAGCATTTT.

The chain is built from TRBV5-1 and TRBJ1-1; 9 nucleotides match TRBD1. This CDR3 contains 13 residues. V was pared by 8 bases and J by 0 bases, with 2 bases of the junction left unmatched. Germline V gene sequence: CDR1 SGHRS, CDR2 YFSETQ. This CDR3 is CASRTGVNTEAFF. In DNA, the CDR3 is TGCGCCAGTAGGACAGGGGTGAACACTGAAGCTTTCTTT.

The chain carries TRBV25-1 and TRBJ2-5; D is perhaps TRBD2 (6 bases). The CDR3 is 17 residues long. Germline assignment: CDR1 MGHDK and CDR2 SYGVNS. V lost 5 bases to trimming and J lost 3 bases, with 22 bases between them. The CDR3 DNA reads TGTGCCAGCAGTAACAGAAGGGGTGGCGGGGTTAAAGAGACCCAGTACTTC. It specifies CASSNRRGGGVKETQYF. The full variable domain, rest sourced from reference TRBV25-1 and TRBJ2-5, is EADIYQTPRYLVIGTGKKITLECSQTMGHDKMYWYQQDPGMELHLIHYSYGVNSTEKGDLSSESTVSRIRTEHFPLTLESARPSHTSQYLCASSNRRGGGVKETQYFGPGTRLLVL.

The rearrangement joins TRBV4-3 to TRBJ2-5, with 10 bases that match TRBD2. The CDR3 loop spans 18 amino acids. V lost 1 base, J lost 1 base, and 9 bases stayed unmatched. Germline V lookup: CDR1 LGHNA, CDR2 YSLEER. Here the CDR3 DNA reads TGCGCCAGCAGCCAAGGGAACGCGGCTAGCGGGGGCCAAGAGACCCAGTACTTC. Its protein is CASSQGNAASGGQETQYF.

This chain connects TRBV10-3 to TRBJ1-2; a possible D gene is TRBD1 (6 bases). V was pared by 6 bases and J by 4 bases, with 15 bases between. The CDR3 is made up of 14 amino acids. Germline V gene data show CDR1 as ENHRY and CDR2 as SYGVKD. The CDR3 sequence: CAISDIQGSYGYTF. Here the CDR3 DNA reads TGTGCCATCAGCGACATACAGGGCAGCTATGGCTACACCTTC.

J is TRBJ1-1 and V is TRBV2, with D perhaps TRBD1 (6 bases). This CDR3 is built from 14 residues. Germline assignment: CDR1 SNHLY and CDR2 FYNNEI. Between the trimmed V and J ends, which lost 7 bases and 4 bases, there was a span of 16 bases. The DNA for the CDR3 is TGTGCCAGCACTTTACAGGGAGTGGTCACTGAAGCTTTCTTT. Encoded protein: CASTLQGVVTEAFF.

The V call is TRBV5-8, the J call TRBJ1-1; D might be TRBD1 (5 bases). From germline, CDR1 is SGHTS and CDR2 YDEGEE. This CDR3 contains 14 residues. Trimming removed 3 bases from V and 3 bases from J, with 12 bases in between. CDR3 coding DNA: TGTGCCAGCAGCTGGTGGGGCAGACACACTGAAGCTTTCTTT. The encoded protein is CASSWWGRHTEAFF.

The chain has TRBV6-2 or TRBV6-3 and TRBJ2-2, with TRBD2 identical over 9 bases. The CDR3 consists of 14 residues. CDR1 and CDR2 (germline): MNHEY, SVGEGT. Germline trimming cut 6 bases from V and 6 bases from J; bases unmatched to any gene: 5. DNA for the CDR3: TGTGCCAGCAGGCCTAGCGGGGCCCCCGGGGAGCTGTTTTTT. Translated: CASRPSGAPGELFF.

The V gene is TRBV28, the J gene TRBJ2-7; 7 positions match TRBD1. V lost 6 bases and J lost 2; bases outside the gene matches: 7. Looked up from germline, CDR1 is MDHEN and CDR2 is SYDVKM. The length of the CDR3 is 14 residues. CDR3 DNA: TGTGCCAGCAGCCCCCCCGGGACAGCCTACGAGCAGTACTTC. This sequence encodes CASSPPGTAYEQYF.

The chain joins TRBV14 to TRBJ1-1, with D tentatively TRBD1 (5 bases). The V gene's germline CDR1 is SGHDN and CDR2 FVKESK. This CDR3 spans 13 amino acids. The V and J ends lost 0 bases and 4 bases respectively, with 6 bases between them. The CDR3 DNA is TGTGCCAGCAGCCAAGAAAGGGGCACTGAAGCTTTCTTT. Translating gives CASSQERGTEAFF.